These T cell receptor beta chains were read from a single sample in a study of cytomegalovirus exposure and HLA in healthy donors. The protocol was immunoSEQ multiplex PCR, while the TCRdb copy is restricted to in-frame clones and leaves out a portion. The sample records under 200,000 clones, about four fifths being singletons. Sample: PBMCs. The origin of the receptors is a woman in her fifties or sixties in good health and CMV-seronegative. The CDR3 runs from the conserved cysteine through the conserved F or W. A D gene is named only where the DNA matches it firmly. Expanded clones are given a class, and other clones once, few, many or no size at all.

v_call cdr3_length clone_size d_call cdr3_aa
TRBV11-2 16 . TRBD2 CASSQPRAGGGDTQYF
TRBV27 14 . TRBD2 CASSLGLAYNEQFF
TRBV4-2 15 . . CASSHELGEENIQYF
TRBV18 16 . . CASSLTTAVANYGYTF
TRBV6-5 14 . TRBD1 CASSKRTGPDTQYF
TRBV5-1 16 . TRBD1 CASSPGIDRDTGELFF
TRBV5-4 13 . . CASSLLRAETQYF
TRBV7-8 15 . TRBD1 CASRSTGASTDTQYF
TRBV18 15 . . CASSPRQLLNEKLFF
TRBV7-9 17 . TRBD1 CASSRLKRDRDNYGYTF
TRBV7-9 12 . . CASSFAGNEQFF
TRBV19 15 . . CASSPPGASGNTIYF
TRBV15 16 . TRBD2 CATSRDLAGGYNEQFF
TRBV30 12 . . CAWNRANTEAFF
TRBV5-6 12 . . CASSSGQLEAFF
TRBV5-4 15 . . CASSSRQSISYGYTF
TRBV7-6 16 . TRBD1 CASSSRQGLSTDTQYF
TRBV28 15 . TRBD1 CASSMGQGSTDTQYF
TRBV4-2 15 once . CASSLTSLPLDTQYF
TRBV15 16 . TRBD1 CATSVQSGTGRETQYF
TRBV19 17 few TRBD1 CAISTPGGPYSGNTIYF
TRBV5-5 15 . TRBD1 CASSLWAGGNYGYTF
TRBV11-3 19 . TRBD1 CASSLRGPRGQGTYNEQFF
TRBV7-9 16 . TRBD2 CASSSPIAGVDNEQFF
TRBV11-3 16 . TRBD2 CASSARGLVPYNEQFF
TRBV4-1 16 . TRBD2 CASSQGPSGGQETQYF
TRBV11-2 14 . . CASSIDSIYNEQFF
TRBV5-1 14 . TRBD2 CASSLGLAPYEQYF
TRBV7-2 17 once TRBD1 CASSLRTGGSFPAEAFF
TRBV4-3 18 few TRBD1 CASSQRPGTGGESYEQYF
TRBV7-2 13 . . CASSLTDNTEAFF
TRBV7-2 16 . TRBD1 CASSPMGQEFQETQYF
TRBV7-2 15 few TRBD1 CASTGQGGSGNTIYF
TRBV7-2 15 . . CASSTSGVLNTEAFF
TRBV13 14 . . CASSLGRAGQPQHF
TRBV7-9 14 few TRBD1 CASSSTGGNEKLFF
TRBV13 15 . . CASSSPSQGQETQYF
TRBV2 17 few . CASSEGLTGSLHTEAFF
TRBV6-5 11 . TRBD1 CASHTSGGAFF
TRBV14 17 . TRBD1 CASSPQRGQGWADTQYF
TRBV14 18 . . CASSQLYSSGEGATEAFF
TRBV10-2 14 few . CASTTADSSYEQYF
TRBV28 15 . . CASSLFSGYHQPQHF
TRBV5-4 17 once . CASSLDGGFGTTDTQYF
TRBV28 15 . TRBD1 CASSPGTGYFNEQFF
TRBV5-1 13 . . CASSREGNTEAFF
TRBV6-1 17 . TRBD1 CASSEAPSPRGRHGYTF
TRBV5-5 15 . . CASSLVASTPYEQYF
TRBV9 17 few TRBD2 CASSAGTSGGLPYEQYF
TRBV5-8 17 few TRBD1 CASSFELTQGARETQYF
TRBV29-1 13 . TRBD2 CSVHSGIEYEQYF